The next 27 T cell receptor beta chains were all read from a single sample in a study of identical twins. TCRdb used MiXCR to reprocess the 5' RACE reads, holding one entry per CDR3 protein. The sample holds 200,000 to 250,000 distinct CDR3 sequences, over 9.5% seen once. What was sequenced was memory T cells sorted from blood. The receptors were gathered from a man aged 45-60 years in good health.

The rearrangement joins TRBV4-1 to TRBJ1-1; D gene unclear. The germline CDR1 and CDR2 sequences are MGHRA and YSYEKL. V shed 0 bases and J shed 4 bases, with 9 bases lying between them. The CDR3 length is 14 residues. This CDR3 reads CASSQDNRGTEAFF. The DNA for the CDR3 is TGCGCCAGCAGCCAAGATAATCGGGGCACTGAAGCTTTCTTT.

This clonotype has a count of ten or more. The CDR3 nucleotides read TGTGCCAGCAGCTTAGACGTGGGAGGGACCGGGGAGCTGTTTTTT. This encodes CASSLDVGGTGELFF. The rearrangement uses TRBV7-2 and TRBJ2-2; 7 nucleotides match TRBD2. Germline V gene data show CDR1 as SGHTA and CDR2 as FQGNSA. V shed 1 base and J 5 bases; nucleotides not matched to a gene: 4. CDR3 size: 15 residues.

This clonotype was observed many times. The rearrangement uses TRBV27 and TRBJ2-1, with TRBD2 as a possible D gene (5 bases). The CDR3 extends over 14 amino acids. Per the germline V gene, CDR1 is MNHEY and CDR2 is SMNVEV (reference sequence). Trimming left V 10 bases short and J 3 bases short, with 16 bases between. The CDR3: CATGRGGVYNEQFF. In DNA form, the CDR3 reads TGTGCCACCGGACGCGGAGGCGTCTACAATGAGCAGTTCTTC.

Many counts were recorded for this clonotype. The genes are TRBV7-9 and TRBJ1-1; TRBD1 aligns across 8 bases. CDR3 size: 17 residues. In germline, CDR1 is SEHNR, CDR2 FQNEAQ (reference sequence). V shed 1 base, J shed 4 bases, and the junction held 11 bases outside the gene matches. The DNA for the CDR3 is TGTGCCAGCAGCTTAGGCAGGGGGCGCCCTGGGTTCACTGAAGCTTTCTTT. The encoded protein is CASSLGRGRPGFTEAFF. The whole variable domain, remainder taken from reference TRBV7-9 and TRBJ1-1, is DTGVSQNPRHKITKRGQNVTFRCDPISEHNRLYWYRQTLGQGPEFLTYFQNEAQLEKSRLLSDRFSAERPKGSFSTLEIQRTEQGDSAMYLCASSLGRGRPGFTEAFFGQGTRLTVV.

This clonotype was seen many times. This chain connects TRBV29-1 to TRBJ1-4, with a possible D match to TRBD1 (5 bases). The V gene lost 4 bases and the J gene lost 8 bases, with 11 bases spanning the gap. CDR1 is SQVTM and CDR2 is ANQGSEA in the germline V gene. The CDR3 has 12 residues. Here the CDR3 reads CSVGDGGEKLFF. CDR3 nucleotides: TGCAGCGTTGGGGACGGTGGCGAAAAACTGTTTTTT.

This chain links TRBV3-1 with TRBJ1-6; a weak D match, TRBD1 (5 bases). The V end was cut by 0 bases, the J end by 8 bases, with 14 bases between. CDR3 length: 16 amino acids. Per germline, CDR1 LGHDT and CDR2 YNNKEL (reference sequence). The CDR3 DNA follows: TGTGCCAGCAGCCAAGAGTTGGGGGGGATGGATTCACCCCTCCACTTT. Translation: CASSQELGGMDSPLHF.

CDR3 protein: CASSVGGAWTNEKLFF. The CDR3 DNA reads as TGTGCCAGCAGCGTAGGGGGAGCGTGGACTAATGAAAAACTGTTTTTT. This chain joins TRBV9 and TRBJ1-4; D ambiguous. The length of the CDR3 is 16 residues. Germline values: CDR1 SGDLS, CDR2 YYNGEE. V shed 0 bases and J shed 2 bases, with 11 bases lying between them.

This clonotype has a count of ten or more. The gene calls are TRBV2 and TRBJ2-5; weak D call: TRBD2 (5 bases). The V end lost 6 bases, the J end lost 2 bases, and 10 bases lay between the germline ends. Germline CDR1 reads SNHLY; CDR2 reads FYNNEI. The CDR3 has 13 amino acids. DNA of the CDR3: TGTGCCAGCAGCGGGGTCCCGCAAGAGACCCAGTACTTC. Translating it yields CASSGVPQETQYF.

Ten or more counts support this clonotype. The chain combines TRBV14 with TRBJ2-5; D assignment may be TRBD1 or TRBD2 (5 bases each). The ends were cut back, 3 bases at V and 2 bases at J, with 13 bases in the middle. This CDR3 region has 15 residues. The germline V gene has CDR1 SGHDN and CDR2 FVKESK. This chain's CDR3 is CASSQRGQIQETQYF. For the CDR3, the DNA is TGTGCCAGCAGCCAGAGGGGTCAGATACAAGAGACCCAGTACTTC.

This chain uses TRBV12-3 or TRBV12-4 with TRBJ1-1; 10 nucleotides match TRBD1. The V and J ends lost 5 bases and 8 bases, in that order; junction bases with no gene match: 5. The CDR3 length is 13 residues. Here the CDR3 reads CASSPGQGGEAFF. As DNA, the CDR3 is TGTGCCAGCAGTCCCGGACAGGGGGGCGAAGCTTTCTTT.

This clonotype was detected a few times. The gene calls are TRBV24-1 and TRBJ2-6; D is undetermined. This CDR3 region has 15 residues. Trimming stripped 5 bases from V and 0 bases from J, with 7 bases between. CDR1 and CDR2 from the germline V gene are KGHDR and SFDVKD. CDR3 bases: TGTGCCACCAGTGGCAAGATCTCTGGGGCCAACGTCCTGACTTTC. As protein: CATSGKISGANVLTF.

This clonotype was observed at least ten times. The chain recombines TRBV7-2 with TRBJ2-7; the match to TRBD2 covers 8 bases. V gave up 5 bases and J gave up 0 bases; unmatched junction bases: 6. There are 15 residues in the CDR3. Germline lookup yields CDR1 SGHTA and CDR2 FQGNSA. Written as DNA, the CDR3 is TGTGCCAGCAGCGGAAGAAGCGGGAGCTCCTACGAGCAGTACTTC. This gives the protein CASSGRSGSSYEQYF.

The gene calls are TRBV5-1 and TRBJ1-1; 10 nucleotides match TRBD1. Germline CDR1 reads SGHRS; CDR2 reads YFSETQ. This CDR3 has 15 residues. The ends lost 4 bases at V and 4 bases at J; junction bases unmatched: 7. In DNA, the CDR3 is TGCGCCAGCAGCGCCGGACAGGGGGAGGGCACTGAAGCTTTCTTT. Protein: CASSAGQGEGTEAFF.

V and J are TRBV4-3 and TRBJ2-5, with 7 nucleotides matching TRBD2. J was trimmed by 3 bases and V by 4 bases; bases with no gene match: 2. This CDR3 spans 13 amino acids. Looked up from germline, CDR1 is LGHNA and CDR2 is YSLEER. CDR3: CASSRTSEETQYF. The CDR3, as DNA: TGCGCCAGCAGCCGGACTAGTGAAGAGACCCAGTACTTC.

Many counts were recorded for this clonotype. The chain links TRBV12-3 or TRBV12-4 to TRBJ2-7; 9 bases fit TRBD2. The CDR3 length is 14 residues. The V segment lost 6 bases and the J segment 9 bases; nucleotides outside the gene matches: 12. CDR3 bases: TGTGCCAGCAGCCCAACCCCTAGCGGGACGGTGCAGTACTTC. Translation gives CASSPTPSGTVQYF.

The sample holds a few counts of this clonotype. J is TRBJ2-1 and V is TRBV27; tentatively, D is TRBD1 (7 bases). Germline CDR1 MNHEY, CDR2 SMNVEV (reference sequence). The CDR3 has 15 amino acids. With 2 bases removed from V and 9 bases from J, the gap between germline ends came to 17 bases. Here the CDR3 reads CASSLRAGGKSEQFF. The DNA for the CDR3 is TGTGCCAGCAGTTTAAGAGCAGGGGGGAAAAGTGAGCAGTTCTTC.

The table lists this clonotype with many counts. The CDR3 here is CASSALAGGFANEQFF. The DNA for the CDR3 is TGTGCCAGCAGTGCCCTAGCGGGGGGGTTTGCTAATGAGCAGTTCTTC. This sequence joins TRBV12-3 or TRBV12-4 and TRBJ2-1, with TRBD2 identical over 12 bases. Losses at the gene ends were 5 bases for V and 7 bases for J; bases not matched to a gene: 9. This CDR3 region has 16 residues.

The rearrangement uses TRBV3-1 and TRBJ2-3; no definite D call. The CDR3 loop spans 16 amino acids. Trimming removed 2 bases at V and 2 bases at J, with 14 bases between. Germline values: CDR1 LGHDT, CDR2 YNNKEL (reference sequence). This CDR3 is CASSQKVASTTDTQYF. As DNA, the CDR3 is TGTGCCAGCAGCCAAAAAGTAGCAAGCACCACAGATACGCAGTATTTT.

This clonotype was observed at least ten times. The chain is built from TRBV7-9 and TRBJ1-3; no firm D call. The CDR3 sequence is 16 residues long. V was trimmed by 1 base and J by 0 bases, leaving 10 bases between them. Germline lookup yields CDR1 SEHNR and CDR2 FQNEAQ (reference sequence). Written as DNA, the CDR3 is TGTGCCAGCAGCTTAGTACGGCTCACCTCTGGAAACACCATATATTTT. This encodes CASSLVRLTSGNTIYF.

This clonotype showed up just a few times. The rearrangement joins TRBV3-1 to TRBJ2-6; TRBD2 might be the D (6 bases). This CDR3 is 18 amino acids long. The ends were cut back, 1 base at V and 0 bases at J, with 13 bases in the middle. CDR1 and CDR2 from the germline V gene are LGHDT and YNNKEL (reference sequence). CDR3 sequence reads: CASSQGGLRFSGANVLTF. CDR3 coding DNA: TGTGCCAGCAGCCAAGGGGGACTGAGGTTCTCTGGGGCCAACGTCCTGACTTTC.

This clonotype was picked up one time. The CDR3 nucleotides read TGTGCCAGCAGCCATAGGGGGGTCGGCTATGGCTACACCTTC. Residues: CASSHRGVGYGYTF. This chain links TRBV4-2 with TRBJ1-2, with D possibly TRBD1 on 6 matching bases. The CDR3 has 14 residues. Trimming pared 3 bases from V and 4 bases from J, leaving 12 bases between. Germline assignment: CDR1 LGHNA and CDR2 YNFKEQ.

There are a few counts of this clonotype. The chain links TRBV7-6 to TRBJ2-5, with D maybe TRBD1 (5 bases). V was trimmed by 2 bases and J by 6 bases, leaving 10 bases between them. Looked up from germline, CDR1 is SGHVS and CDR2 is FNYEAQ. The length of the CDR3 is 13 residues. The CDR3 protein is CASSLQGAQTQYF. CDR3 nucleotide sequence: TGTGCCAGCAGCTTACAGGGTGCGCAGACCCAGTACTTC.

The J gene is TRBJ2-3, the V gene TRBV11-2; 8 bases are a match to TRBD2. CDR1 is SGHAT, CDR2 FQNNGV, per germline. J was trimmed by 3 bases and V by 5 bases; bases with no gene match: 19. This CDR3 has 19 residues. The CDR3 region is CASSPGGSGGLLTTDTQYF. In DNA form, the CDR3 reads TGTGCCAGCAGCCCCGGGGGGAGCGGGGGCTTGCTAACAACAGATACGCAGTATTTT.

This clonotype has more than one count but fewer than ten. J is TRBJ2-5 and V is TRBV7-2, with 7 bases fitting TRBD2. J lost 6 bases, V lost 4 bases, and 8 bases had no gene match. Per germline, CDR1 SGHTA and CDR2 FQGNSA. The CDR3 loop spans 14 amino acids. The CDR3 loop reads CASSSGGRVQTQYF. Written as DNA, the CDR3 is TGTGCCAGCAGCTCGGGGGGTAGGGTACAGACCCAGTACTTC.

This clonotype has only a few counts. The chain joins TRBV18 to TRBJ1-3, with D possibly matching TRBD1 (5 bases). The germline CDR1 and CDR2 sequences are KGHSH and LQKENI. With 4 bases removed from V and 2 bases from J, the gap between germline ends came to 15 bases. This CDR3 is built from 16 residues. CDR3 in amino acids: CASSLSTPGTGNTIYF. The CDR3 DNA is TGTGCCAGCTCACTGTCCACCCCAGGGACTGGAAACACCATATATTTT.

This clonotype was recorded at least ten times. This chain joins TRBV28 and TRBJ2-4, with TRBD2 matching over 7 bases. The CDR3 covers 16 residues. The germline CDR1 and CDR2 sequences are MDHEN and SYDVKM. The ends lost 5 bases at V and 0 bases at J; junction bases unmatched: 7. The CDR3 sequence is CASSAGENIAKNIQYF. CDR3 DNA sequence: TGTGCCAGCAGTGCGGGAGAAAATATAGCCAAAAACATTCAGTACTTC.

This clonotype was found many times. V is TRBV9 and J is TRBJ2-3; unclear D gene. Trimming shortened V by 0 bases and J by 0 bases, and 5 bases separated the two germline ends. The CDR3 runs to 14 residues. Germline lookup yields CDR1 SGDLS and CDR2 YYNGEE. CDR3 DNA sequence: TGTGCCAGCAGCGTAGAACGAAGCACAGATACGCAGTATTTT. Amino acid sequence: CASSVERSTDTQYF.